These 27 T cell receptor beta chains were sequenced from one sample in a study of T cell repertoires in cytomegalovirus infection. TCRdb independently ran MiXCR on the reads; one entry per CDR3 protein. This table holds around 740,000 distinct CDR3 sequences, 35% to 40% found once. The sample comprised PBMCs. The receptors come from a human donor in good health (CMV status not recorded). Some clones in this sample may be carry-over from other donors' samples.

This clonotype was counted a few times. CDR3 DNA sequence: TGTGCCAGCAGTTACTCCGGGACTAGGACGAATGAGCAGTTCTTC. Protein: CASSYSGTRTNEQFF. V gene TRBV6-5 combines with J gene TRBJ2-1; TRBD2 agrees at 8 bases. CDR1 and CDR2 (germline): MNHEY, SVGAGI. V shed 0 bases and J 7 bases; nucleotides not matched to a gene: 5. The CDR3 runs to 15 residues.

The chain combines TRBV28 with TRBJ1-1; a possible D gene is TRBD1 (6 bases). The CDR3 is made up of 15 amino acids. Germline lookup yields CDR1 MDHEN and CDR2 SYDVKM. The V end was cut by 5 bases, the J end by 5 bases, with 18 bases between. The CDR3 region is CASSPADRNKTEAFF. CDR3 DNA sequence: TGTGCCAGCAGTCCTGCGGACAGAAATAAAACTGAAGCTTTCTTT.

This clonotype was seen a handful of times. The genes are TRBV30 and TRBJ2-1; D uncertain. CDR1 is GTSNPN and CDR2 is SVGIG in the germline V gene (reference sequence). This CDR3 comprises 12 residues. Trimming pared 3 bases from V and 10 bases from J, leaving 13 bases between. The CDR3 coding sequence is TGTGCCTGGAGGAAAGGGCCCCCGGAGCAGTTCTTC. Its protein product is CAWRKGPPEQFF.

Comments on this clonotype: A much more abundant neighbour one base away suggests this may be a read error. As the CDR3 is not closed by the conserved phenylalanine or tryptophan, this likely results from a read error. The gene calls are TRBV7-2 and TRBJ2-7; 14 nucleotides line up with TRBD2. Trimming removed 6 bases from V and 3 bases from J; junction bases left unmatched: 7. CDR1 is SGHTA, CDR2 FQGNSA, per germline. The CDR3 extends over 16 amino acids. CDR3 in amino acids: CASSPMGLAGVYEQYS. The CDR3 DNA sequence: TGTGCCAGCAGTCCCATGGGACTAGCGGGAGTCTACGAGCAGTACTCC.

In this sample, this clonotype turned up a few times. This chain uses TRBV28 with TRBJ1-5; possible D gene TRBD1, 5 bases. V gave up 6 bases and J gave up 0 bases, with 12 bases separating them. There are 15 residues in the CDR3. CDR1 MDHEN and CDR2 SYDVKM come from the germline V gene. CDR3 DNA: TGTGCCAGCAGGGAAGGGACGGCTAGCAATCAGCCCCAGCATTTT. It is translated as CASREGTASNQPQHF.

The J gene is TRBJ1-2, the V gene TRBV12-3 or TRBV12-4; perhaps TRBD1 as D (5 bases). The CDR3 loop spans 15 amino acids. V was trimmed by 3 bases and J by 6 bases, leaving 17 bases between them. For the CDR3, the DNA is TGTGCCAGCAGTTTTCGGTACCAGGGCGAGAATGGCTACACCTTC. Translated, it gives CASSFRYQGENGYTF.

The chain is built from TRBV9 and TRBJ2-7; 8 nucleotides match TRBD1. Germline CDR1 and CDR2: SGDLS and YYNGEE. With V trimmed by 0 bases and J by 6 bases, 8 bases remained unmatched. This CDR3 has 15 amino acids. The CDR3 reads CASSVAGTGVVEQYF. CDR3 coding DNA: TGTGCCAGCAGCGTAGCGGGGACAGGAGTTGTCGAGCAGTACTTC. The whole variable domain, remainder taken from reference TRBV9 and TRBJ2-7, is DSGVTQTPKHLITATGQRVTLRCSPRSGDLSVYWYQQSLDQGLQFLIQYYNGEERAKGNILERFSAQQFPDLHSELNLSSLELGDSALYFCASSVAGTGVVEQYFGPGTRLTVT.

This clonotype has only a few counts. The chain recombines TRBV28 with TRBJ2-1; 7 nucleotides align to TRBD2. The CDR3 runs 19 residues. CDR1 MDHEN and CDR2 SYDVKM come from the germline V gene. V lost 2 bases to trimming and J lost 0 bases; unmatched junction nucleotides: 13. The chain's CDR3 is CASSLPGRGGGSSYNEQFF. CDR3 coding DNA: TGTGCCAGCAGTTTACCCGGTCGAGGCGGGGGTTCCTCCTACAATGAGCAGTTCTTC.

The chain has TRBV20-1 and TRBJ1-1; D remains ambiguous. CDR3 size: 13 residues. Per the germline V gene, CDR1 is DFQATT and CDR2 is SNEGSKA (reference sequence). Trimming took 6 bases from V and 12 from J, leaving 23 bases between them. The CDR3 region has the DNA TGCAGTGCCCCAAAATCAACCGATTTCCGTACTTTCTTT. This encodes CSAPKSTDFRTFF.

There are many counts of this clonotype. V is TRBV6-5 and J is TRBJ1-1; 7 nucleotides match TRBD1. The CDR3 totals 16 residues. Trimming cost V 0 bases and J 6 bases; bases outside gene matches: 10. The V gene's germline CDR1 is MNHEY and CDR2 SVGAGI. DNA of the CDR3: TGTGCCAGCAGTTACTCCACGACAGGGAGTAGGTCTGAAGCTTTCTTT. As protein: CASSYSTTGSRSEAFF.

There are many counts of this clonotype. The chain is built from TRBV5-6 and TRBJ2-7, with 8 positions matching TRBD2. With V trimmed by 4 bases and J by 6 bases, 6 bases remained unmatched. The V gene's germline CDR1 is SGHDT and CDR2 YYEEEE. The CDR3 contains 13 residues. DNA of the CDR3: TGTGCCAGCAGCCCATGGACTAGCCCCGAGCAGTACTTC. It is translated as CASSPWTSPEQYF.

This clonotype turned up a few times. The V gene is TRBV6-1, the J gene TRBJ1-1, with a possible D match to TRBD1 (6 bases). The V end was cut by 9 bases, the J end by 6 bases, with 14 bases between. This CDR3 is 12 amino acids long. CDR1 and CDR2 from the germline V gene are MNHNS and SASEGT. CDR3 loop: CASKTGWAEAFF. The DNA of the CDR3 is TGTGCCAGTAAAACAGGGTGGGCTGAAGCTTTCTTT.

A remark on this clonotype: One junction end disagrees with the germline gene, perhaps due to a read error. V gene TRBV7-2 combines with J gene TRBJ1-6; D is unclear. CDR1 SGHTA and CDR2 FQGNSA come from the germline V gene. CDR3 size: 15 residues. The CDR3 reads CARSFAPGAHSPLHF. The CDR3 nucleotides read TGTGCCAGAAGCTTCGCACCGGGAGCCCATTCACCCCTCCACTTT.

This clonotype was observed a few times. This sequence joins TRBV5-8 and TRBJ2-5; D may correspond to TRBD1 or TRBD2 (6 bases each). CDR1 is SGHTS and CDR2 is YDEGEE in the germline V gene. V was shortened by 3 bases and J by 1 base, with 7 bases between the two germline ends. The CDR3 has 13 residues. For the CDR3, the DNA is TGTGCCAGCAGCTGGGGGGCCCAAGAGACCCAGTACTTC. Residues: CASSWGAQETQYF.

The rearrangement links TRBV12-3 or TRBV12-4 to TRBJ1-1; D is unresolved. The CDR3 spans 18 residues. V was pared by 6 bases and J by 1 base, with 24 bases between. The CDR3 region has the DNA TGTGCCAGCAGGCCGGCTTGGTGGGCGGTTGCCAGGAACACTGAAGCTTTCTTT. This translates into CASRPAWWAVARNTEAFF.

This clonotype appeared a few times. J is TRBJ1-5 and V is TRBV28, with a tentative D call TRBD1 (5 bases). CDR1 is MDHEN, CDR2 SYDVKM, per germline. The CDR3 has 14 amino acids. V lost 7 bases and J 1 base, leaving 11 bases between the germline ends. CDR3 nucleotide sequence: TGTGCCAGCATTGGAGGGGTGAGCAATCAGCCCCAGCATTTT. It specifies CASIGGVSNQPQHF.

This clonotype appeared many times. The chain links TRBV7-2 to TRBJ2-1; D not resolved. Looked up from germline, CDR1 is SGHTA and CDR2 is FQGNSA. Trimming shortened V by 6 bases and J by 2 bases, and 14 bases separated the two germline ends. The CDR3 consists of 15 residues. The CDR3 DNA sequence: TGTGCCAGCAGGCTTGTAGGCAGCCCCTACAATGAGCAGTTCTTC. Protein sequence: CASRLVGSPYNEQFF.

The chain links TRBV20-1 to TRBJ2-5, with D possibly matching TRBD1 (5 bases). Trimming removed 5 bases from V and 1 base from J, with 8 bases in between. Germline V gives CDR1 DFQATT, CDR2 SNEGSKA (reference sequence). There are 12 residues in the CDR3. This CDR3 reads CSAGQGQETQYF. CDR3 DNA sequence: TGCAGTGCTGGCCAGGGCCAAGAGACCCAGTACTTC.

This CDR3 is CASSLRGAGLTETQYF. DNA for the CDR3: TGCGCCAGCAGCTTGCGGGGGGCAGGGCTGACAGAGACCCAGTACTTC. J is TRBJ2-5 and V is TRBV5-1; weak D call: TRBD2 (7 bases). Trimming pared 1 base from V and 4 bases from J, leaving 17 bases between. Germline lookup yields CDR1 SGHRS and CDR2 YFSETQ. CDR3 length: 16 amino acids.

The V and J genes are TRBV7-2 and TRBJ2-3; 7 bases are shared with TRBD2. This CDR3 contains 20 residues. CDR1 is SGHTA and CDR2 is FQGNSA in the germline V gene. Unmatched junction bases numbered 23, after V lost 5 bases and J lost 3 bases. In nucleotides, the CDR3 is TGTGCCAGCAGCCCTCGGCGGGAGAACCGAGTCCCCATTTGGACAGATACGCAGTATTTT. This gives the protein CASSPRRENRVPIWTDTQYF.

The chain combines TRBV6-6 with TRBJ1-6; 9 nucleotides line up with TRBD1. Germline V lookup: CDR1 MNHNY, CDR2 SVGAGI (reference sequence). V shed 2 bases and J 8 bases; nucleotides not matched to a gene: 4. The CDR3 contains 15 residues. CDR3 region: CASSYRGQGDSPLHF. For the CDR3, the DNA is TGTGCCAGCAGTTACAGGGGACAGGGAGATTCACCCCTCCACTTT.

V gene TRBV27 combines with J gene TRBJ2-1, with D tentatively TRBD2 (5 bases). The V gene lost 2 bases and the J gene lost 3 bases, with 11 bases spanning the gap. The CDR3 runs to 15 residues. The germline V gene encodes CDR1 MNHEY and CDR2 SMNVEV (reference sequence). The CDR3 spells CASSLRRAYYNEQFF. The CDR3 DNA follows: TGTGCCAGCAGTTTACGGCGGGCTTACTACAATGAGCAGTTCTTC.

This clonotype has only a few counts. CDR3 in amino acids: CASSGPLSGKSREQFF. As DNA, the CDR3 is TGTGCCAGCAGTGGACCTTTAAGCGGGAAGTCCCGTGAGCAGTTCTTC. The chain is built from TRBV28 and TRBJ2-1; 7 nucleotides match TRBD2. CDR3 length: 16 amino acids. The V segment lost 5 bases and the J segment 9 bases; nucleotides outside the gene matches: 16. CDR1 is MDHEN and CDR2 is SYDVKM in the germline V gene.

This chain uses TRBV27 with TRBJ2-1; D might be TRBD2 (5 bases). V shed 3 bases and J shed 1 base, with 13 bases lying between them. The CDR3 totals 16 residues. Germline V gene lookup returns CDR1 MNHEY and CDR2 SMNVEV (reference sequence). CDR3 in DNA: TGTGCCAGCAGTTTGTTATTGAGGAGGTCCTACAATGAGCAGTTCTTC. It specifies CASSLLLRRSYNEQFF.

This clonotype was recorded a few times. The rearrangement uses TRBV6-5 and TRBJ2-1, with TRBD2 as a possible D gene (6 bases). CDR1 MNHEY and CDR2 SVGAGI come from the germline V gene. V was pared by 2 bases and J by 4 bases, with 15 bases between. The CDR3 covers 16 residues. The CDR3 loop reads CASSYERLALYNEQFF. The CDR3 region has the DNA TGTGCCAGCAGTTACGAGAGGCTAGCGCTTTACAATGAGCAGTTCTTC.

The DNA of the CDR3 is TGTACCACGGGCCGAGAGACCCAGTACTTC. Protein product: CTTGRETQYF. The chain is built from TRBV28 and TRBJ2-5; D remains ambiguous. Germline V lookup: CDR1 MDHEN, CDR2 SYDVKM. There are 10 residues in the CDR3.

This clonotype has only a few counts. The chain has TRBV4-1 and TRBJ1-2; D is unclear. The germline V gene has CDR1 MGHRA and CDR2 YSYEKL. Trimming pared 0 bases from V and 1 base from J, leaving 9 bases between. The length of the CDR3 is 15 residues. CDR3 in amino acids: CASSQDPGINYGYTF. As DNA, the CDR3 is TGCGCCAGCAGCCAAGATCCTGGCATTAACTATGGCTACACCTTC.